These 24 T cell receptor beta chains came from one sample sequenced in a study of breast tumors, draining lymph nodes, adjacent tissues. Breast cancer patients provided tissue from their axillary draining lymph nodes. TCRdb ran MiXCR on the multiplex PCR reads and lists one entry per CDR3 protein. Of 200,000 or so distinct CDR3 sequences listed, around 33% are singletons. Sequencing was done on a sample of axillary lymph node tissue. Receptor source: a female donor with breast cancer. Some clones in this sample may be carry-over from other donors' samples.

A remark on this clonotype: Given a much more abundant clone one base away, this may be a read error. The missing conserved phenylalanine or tryptophan at the end of this CDR3 makes a read error likely. The DNA is left out, because the CDR3 cannot be placed on it with certainty; the CDR3 is given as TCRdb lists it. The rearrangement links TRBV7-9 to TRBJ1-2; no check of the table's D call, TRBD1, against the DNA was made. The germline V gene has CDR1 SEHNR and CDR2 FQNEAQ (reference sequence). The CDR3 is 15 amino acids in total, end residues counted. The CDR3 protein is CASTRGQGLNYGYPS.

The sample holds many counts of this clonotype. The V gene is TRBV7-8, the J gene TRBJ2-3; D call uncertain. The CDR3 totals 14 residues. V lost 1 base to trimming and J lost 3 bases, with 8 bases between them. The germline CDR1 and CDR2 sequences are SGHVS and FQNEAQ. The CDR3 reads CASSLEVNTDTQYF. As DNA, the CDR3 is TGTGCCAGCAGCTTAGAAGTGAATACAGATACGCAGTATTTT.

This clonotype was seen ten or more times. The chain joins TRBV15 to TRBJ2-3; the D gene is possibly TRBD2 (6 bases). The CDR3 loop spans 16 amino acids. Trimming removed 8 bases at V and 3 bases at J, with 21 bases between. Germline assignment: CDR1 LNHNV and CDR2 YYDKDF (reference sequence). Written as DNA, the CDR3 is TGTGCCACCGCGGGGCGCCAGACAGTGCATACAGATACGCAGTATTTT. The encoded protein is CATAGRQTVHTDTQYF. Variable domain in full (rest from reference TRBV15 and TRBJ2-3): DAMVIQNPRYQVTQFGKPVTLSCSQTLNHNVMYWYQQKSSQAPKLLFHYYDKDFNNEADTPDNFQSRRPNTSFCFLDIRSPGLGDTAMYLCATAGRQTVHTDTQYFGPGTRLTVL.

The chain has TRBV28 and TRBJ2-1; 9 nucleotides match TRBD1. V was pared by 1 base and J by 4 bases, with 2 bases of the junction left unmatched. Germline CDR1 MDHEN, CDR2 SYDVKM. This CDR3 is 15 amino acids long. DNA for the CDR3: TGTGCCAGCAGTTTATACAGGGGGCGATACAATGAGCAGTTCTTC. It codes for CASSLYRGRYNEQFF.

This clonotype was picked up many times. The V gene is TRBV5-1, the J gene TRBJ2-1; 9 bases agree with TRBD2. The trim removed 4 bases at V and 5 bases at J, leaving 7 bases unmatched. CDR1 and CDR2 from the germline V gene are SGHRS and YFSETQ. The CDR3 spans 15 residues. For the CDR3, the DNA is TGCGCCAGCAGCCCGTTGCGGGGGGGCCACAATGAGCAGTTCTTC. Residues: CASSPLRGGHNEQFF.

About this clonotype itself: A much larger clone is a single base away; this may be a read error. The chain combines TRBV6-6 with TRBJ2-7; D unclear. Trimming cost V 5 bases and J 2 bases, with 10 bases left between them. Germline V gene sequence: CDR1 MNHNY, CDR2 SVGAGI (reference sequence). There are 13 residues in the CDR3. The CDR3 sequence: CASSPIYPYEQYF. DNA of the CDR3: TGTGCCAGCAGTCCCATTTACCCCTACGAGCAGTACTTC.

This clonotype was seen repeatedly, ten times or more. This chain links TRBV7-2 with TRBJ2-7; 9 bases are a match to TRBD2. CDR1 and CDR2 (germline): SGHTA, FQGNSA. Germline trimming cut 5 bases from V and 7 bases from J; bases unmatched to any gene: 9. The CDR3 covers 14 residues. CDR3 nucleotide sequence: TGTGCCAGCAGCCTTAGCGGGGGACTACGGGAGCAGTACTTC. As protein: CASSLSGGLREQYF.

This clonotype has ten or more counts. V usage is TRBV10-2 and J usage is TRBJ2-3, with TRBD2 identical over 7 bases. CDR1 and CDR2 (germline): WSHSY, SAAADI. The CDR3 consists of 14 residues. V was pared by 7 bases and J by 0 bases, with 4 bases of the junction left unmatched. CDR3 protein: CASKGRGSTDTQYF. In DNA, the CDR3 is TGCGCCAGCAAAGGGCGGGGGAGCACAGATACGCAGTATTTT.

This clonotype was counted ten times or more. The V and J genes are TRBV30 and TRBJ2-2, with TRBD2 identical over 11 bases. In germline, CDR1 is GTSNPN, CDR2 SVGIG (reference sequence). Trimming removed 4 bases from V and 0 bases from J; junction bases left unmatched: 4. The CDR3 runs 16 residues. This chain's CDR3 is CAWTPLAGANTGELFF. CDR3 sequence (DNA): TGTGCCTGGACCCCACTAGCGGGAGCGAACACCGGGGAGCTGTTTTTT.

The chain has TRBV9 and TRBJ2-5; TRBD2 aligns across 9 bases. The V segment lost 0 bases and the J segment 5 bases; nucleotides outside the gene matches: 2. The germline gives CDR1 SGDLS, CDR2 YYNGEE. This CDR3 contains 14 residues. The CDR3 loop is CASSVVAGVETQYF. DNA of the CDR3: TGTGCCAGCAGCGTAGTAGCGGGGGTTGAGACCCAGTACTTC. Full variable domain (rest looked up from reference TRBV9 and TRBJ2-5): DSGVTQTPKHLITATGQRVTLRCSPRSGDLSVYWYQQSLDQGLQFLIQYYNGEERAKGNILERFSAQQFPDLHSELNLSSLELGDSALYFCASSVVAGVETQYFGPGTRLLVL.

This clonotype has at least ten counts. Since a much larger clone is just one base distant, this may be a read error. This rearrangement joins TRBV20-1 to TRBJ1-6; D is ambiguous. Looked up from germline, CDR1 is DFQATT and CDR2 is SNEGSKA (reference sequence). CDR3 length: 12 residues. Written as DNA, the CDR3 is TGCAGTGCTAGGAGATCTAATTCACCCCCCCACTTT. Protein: CSARRSNSPPHF.

A note on this clonotype: A read error is possible here, since a much larger clone lies one base away. The chain recombines TRBV6-5 with TRBJ2-3, with D unresolved. The CDR3 totals 14 residues. Per germline, CDR1 MNHEY and CDR2 SVGAGI. CDR3 region: CACSYSKGTDTQYF. For the CDR3, the DNA is TGTGCCTGCAGTTACTCGAAGGGCACAGATACGCAGTATTTT.

This clonotype was counted only a few times. This may arise from a read error, as a much more abundant clone is one base away. The J gene is TRBJ1-2, the V gene TRBV6-6; 10 positions agree with TRBD1. Looked up from germline, CDR1 is MNHNY and CDR2 is SVGAGI (reference sequence). This CDR3 has 15 amino acids. The CDR3 DNA reads TGTACCAGCACTCTCAGGGACAGGGGTAACTATGGCTACACCTTC. The encoded protein is CTSTLRDRGNYGYTF.

This clonotype was observed at least ten times. The DNA of the CDR3 is TGCGCCAGCAGCACCAAAGCGAGAAACAATGAGCAGTTCTTC. It translates to CASSTKARNNEQFF. V is TRBV5-1 and J is TRBJ2-1, with no clear D. CDR1 is SGHRS, CDR2 YFSETQ, per germline. The CDR3 loop spans 14 amino acids. The V gene lost 4 bases and the J gene lost 5 bases, with 13 bases spanning the gap.

This clonotype turned up a few times. V and J are TRBV5-5 and TRBJ1-2; 10 nucleotides match TRBD1. The germline V gene encodes CDR1 SGHKS and CDR2 YYEKEE (reference sequence). CDR3 length: 13 residues. After removal of 0 bases from V and 8 bases from J, the junction contained 1 base not matched to a gene. Written as DNA, the CDR3 is TGTGCCAGCAGCTTGGGACAGGGGGCAGGCTACACCTTC. This codes for CASSLGQGAGYTF.

The sample holds many counts of this clonotype. The gene calls are TRBV20-1 and TRBJ2-1; 9 bases agree with TRBD2. The ends lost 7 bases at V and 4 bases at J; junction bases unmatched: 5. The CDR3 spans 13 residues. In germline, CDR1 is DFQATT, CDR2 SNEGSKA (reference sequence). The CDR3 here is CSGPGLAYNEQFF. CDR3 nucleotide sequence: TGCAGTGGTCCGGGACTAGCTTACAATGAGCAGTTCTTC.

Many counts were recorded for this clonotype. The gene calls are TRBV5-1 and TRBJ1-2; 7 nucleotides match TRBD1. Losses at the gene ends were 4 bases for V and 6 bases for J; bases not matched to a gene: 3. The CDR3 runs to 12 residues. Per the germline V gene, CDR1 is SGHRS and CDR2 is YFSETQ. CDR3 DNA sequence: TGCGCCAGCAGCACAACAGGGGATGGCTACACCTTC. Translation gives CASSTTGDGYTF.

In this sample, this clonotype turned up many times. V usage is TRBV12-3 or TRBV12-4 and J usage is TRBJ2-1; the match to TRBD2 covers 7 bases. Unmatched junction bases numbered 7, after V lost 6 bases and J lost 14 bases. The CDR3 totals 11 residues. This CDR3 reads CASSSGTAEFF. CDR3 coding DNA: TGTGCCAGCAGCAGCGGGACTGCCGAGTTCTTC.

This rearrangement joins TRBV24-1 to TRBJ2-7; weak D call: TRBD2 (5 bases). Germline lookup yields CDR1 KGHDR and CDR2 SFDVKD. V was cut by 8 bases and J by 4 bases, with 20 bases left in between. The CDR3 runs to 15 residues. CDR3 amino acids: CATIPIASRPYEQYF. The CDR3 DNA is TGTGCCACCATTCCCATAGCGTCTCGACCTTACGAGCAGTACTTC.

This clonotype has at least ten counts. The genes are TRBV5-5 and TRBJ1-6, with 7 bases identical to TRBD1. The CDR3 length is 15 residues. The germline V gene has CDR1 SGHKS and CDR2 YYEKEE (reference sequence). V lost 0 bases and J lost 8; bases outside the gene matches: 5. CDR3 protein: CASSLGGGSYSPLHF. CDR3 DNA: TGTGCCAGCAGCTTGGGAGGGGGCTCGTATTCACCCCTCCACTTT.

The V gene is TRBV6-2 or TRBV6-3, the J gene TRBJ2-1, with D unclear. Trimming left V 2 bases short and J 10 bases short, with 9 bases between. The CDR3 is 12 residues long. Germline CDR1 is MNHEY and CDR2 is SVGEGT. CDR3: CASSYPPREQFF. The CDR3 coding sequence is TGTGCCAGCAGTTACCCACCGAGGGAGCAGTTCTTC.

There are many counts of this clonotype. CDR3 coding DNA: TGTGCCTGGAGTGTACAGGACAGAGTTAATTCACCCCTCCACTTT. Its protein is CAWSVQDRVNSPLHF. The J gene is TRBJ1-6, the V gene TRBV30; a weak D match, TRBD1 (6 bases). The germline CDR1 and CDR2 sequences are GTSNPN and SVGIG (reference sequence). CDR3 length: 15 amino acids. V lost 0 bases and J lost 6, with 12 bases in between. Full variable domain (outside the CDR3, taken from reference TRBV30 and TRBJ1-6): SQTIHQWPATLVQPVGSPLSLECTVEGTSNPNLYWYRQAAGRGLQLLFYSVGIGQISSEVPQNLSASRPQDRQFILSSKKLLLSDSGFYLCAWSVQDRVNSPLHFGNGTRLTVT.

Comment on this clonotype: The germline gene is not matched at one end of the junction; a read error may be the cause. In nucleotides, the CDR3 is TGCGCCAGCAGCCAAGGAGGGGGCTCTGGAAACGCCATATATTTT. Amino acids: CASSQGGGSGNAIYF. The chain recombines TRBV4-1 with TRBJ1-3; 7 nucleotides match TRBD1. The CDR3 runs to 15 residues. Germline assignment: CDR1 MGHRA and CDR2 YSYEKL.

The sample holds a few counts of this clonotype. The chain links TRBV5-1 to TRBJ2-5; TRBD2 is a possible D gene (6 bases). The CDR3 spans 14 residues. Trimming stripped 0 bases from V and 8 bases from J, with 14 bases between. Germline V gene sequence: CDR1 SGHRS, CDR2 YFSETQ. CDR3 in amino acids: CASSLGLAIDTQYF. The CDR3 nucleotides are TGCGCCAGCAGCTTGGGGCTAGCGATTGACACCCAGTACTTC.